The rows below give T cell receptor beta chains drawn from one sample of a study of Ad26.COV2.S vaccination and SARS-CoV-2 variants. The repertoire was sequenced with immunoSEQ multiplex PCR; TCRdb's copy has only in-frame clones and lacks some. The sample has over 90,000 clones; around 80% are singletons. The source was peripheral blood, collected after recovery from COVID-19. The receptors derive from a human donor who had recovered from COVID-19. Both conserved end residues are part of each CDR3.

v_gene: TRBV7-2
j_gene: TRBJ2-1
CDR3aa: CASSLEVETGYNEQFF

v_gene: TRBV6-6
j_gene: TRBJ1-5
CDR3aa: CASSYSIQGAGQPQHF

v_gene: TRBV6-1
j_gene: TRBJ1-2
CDR3aa: CASSETLKTWGGYTF

v_gene: TRBV5-1
j_gene: TRBJ1-2
CDR3aa: CASSSQGSTGYTF

v_gene: TRBV10-3
j_gene: TRBJ2-3
CDR3aa: CATHGGQFPTDTQYF

v_gene: TRBV6-6
j_gene: TRBJ2-3
CDR3aa: CASSYSRPATDTQYF

v_gene: TRBV6-5
j_gene: TRBJ2-7
CDR3aa: CASSYGLGAGSYEQYF

v_gene: TRBV12-3/TRBV12-4
j_gene: TRBJ1-1
CDR3aa: CASSLWNTEAFF

v_gene: TRBV18
j_gene: TRBJ2-2
CDR3aa: CASSPIQGNTGELFF

v_gene: TRBV18
j_gene: TRBJ2-3
CDR3aa: CASSPIRTGNTDTQYF

v_gene: TRBV30
j_gene: TRBJ1-2
CDR3aa: CAWSATVPGYGYTF

v_gene: TRBV11-2
j_gene: TRBJ2-3
CDR3aa: CASSLVRGGVNTQYF

v_gene: TRBV27
j_gene: TRBJ2-7
CDR3aa: CASNMRQGAYEQYF

v_gene: TRBV7-9
j_gene: TRBJ2-5
CDR3aa: CASSLQGQETQYF

v_gene: TRBV3-1/TRBV3-2
j_gene: TRBJ2-5
CDR3aa: CASGVVGGETQYF

v_gene: TRBV3-1/TRBV3-2
j_gene: TRBJ2-7
CDR3aa: CASSQRQLYEQYF

v_gene: TRBV7-9
j_gene: TRBJ1-6
CDR3aa: CASSSPGTGDNSPLHF

v_gene: TRBV19
j_gene: TRBJ2-3
CDR3aa: CASLPYGATDTQYF

v_gene: TRBV19
j_gene: TRBJ2-6
CDR3aa: CASSIDAVQGARGANVLTF

v_gene: TRBV30
j_gene: TRBJ1-5
CDR3aa: CAWSGLDSNQPQHF

v_gene: TRBV2
j_gene: TRBJ2-7
CDR3aa: CASRIHGTSRDEQYF

v_gene: TRBV13
j_gene: TRBJ2-7
CDR3aa: CASSPTGSYEQYF

v_gene: TRBV27
j_gene: TRBJ1-1
CDR3aa: CASSLNRRGTEAFF

v_gene: TRBV4-1
j_gene: TRBJ1-1
CDR3aa: CASSQDSNTEAFF

v_gene: TRBV28
j_gene: TRBJ2-7
CDR3aa: CASSLEGQRAYEQYF

v_gene: TRBV29-1
j_gene: TRBJ2-7
CDR3aa: CSCRPEQGYEQYF

v_gene: TRBV5-1
j_gene: TRBJ2-2
CDR3aa: CASTPGQGNTGELFF

v_gene: TRBV4-2
j_gene: TRBJ2-2
CDR3aa: CASSSPDPTGELFF

v_gene: TRBV6-6
j_gene: TRBJ1-2
CDR3aa: CASSGDSYGYTF

v_gene: TRBV3-1/TRBV3-2
j_gene: TRBJ2-5
CDR3aa: CASSQGASGQETQYF

v_gene: TRBV28
j_gene: TRBJ1-2
CDR3aa: CASSSPGGRNGYTF

v_gene: TRBV10-3
j_gene: TRBJ1-2
CDR3aa: CAISESAGGNGYTF

v_gene: TRBV4-2
j_gene: TRBJ1-2
CDR3aa: CASSQEPNGKGYGYTF

v_gene: TRBV7-2
j_gene: TRBJ1-5
CDR3aa: CASSWTGPQPQHF

v_gene: TRBV4-1
j_gene: TRBJ1-2
CDR3aa: CASSQETGRYGYTF

v_gene: TRBV2
j_gene: TRBJ2-2
CDR3aa: CASSVRSYTGELFF

v_gene: TRBV6-6
j_gene: TRBJ2-1
CDR3aa: CASSYPTPNEQFF

v_gene: TRBV2
j_gene: TRBJ2-3
CDR3aa: CASSELYLGPGSTDTQYF

v_gene: TRBV3-1/TRBV3-2
j_gene: TRBJ2-7
CDR3aa: CASSQGPAREQYF

v_gene: TRBV18
j_gene: TRBJ1-3
CDR3aa: CASSPFREGSGNTIYF

v_gene: TRBV10-3
j_gene: TRBJ2-7
CDR3aa: CAISPTRGDVGEQYF

v_gene: TRBV2
j_gene: TRBJ1-1
CDR3aa: CATRQKVQGNTEAFF

v_gene: TRBV12-3/TRBV12-4
j_gene: TRBJ1-4
CDR3aa: CASSPNEKLFF

v_gene: TRBV4-3
j_gene: TRBJ2-1
CDR3aa: CASSQDPPGQGGSEQFF

v_gene: TRBV12-3/TRBV12-4
j_gene: TRBJ1-1
CDR3aa: CASSLGRQLEAFF

v_gene: TRBV3-1/TRBV3-2
j_gene: TRBJ1-4
CDR3aa: CASSQGSGAREKLFF